A selection of T cell receptor beta chains follows, all from one sample in a study of cytotoxic CD8 clonotypes in ibrutinib-treated CLL. The repertoire was sequenced with immunoSEQ multiplex PCR; TCRdb's copy has only in-frame clones and lacks some. The table records about 40,000 clones, approximately 70% of them present only once. Here the sequenced sample was PBMCs, taken at disease progression, from a patient treated with ibrutinib. These receptors all stem from a human donor with chronic lymphocytic leukemia. Each CDR3 is given with its conserved first and last residue. The order of the fields is V gene, J gene, clone size, D gene, CDR3 protein, CDR3 DNA. The D gene is left open where the match is weak. Some rows have no size entry. The others give once, few or many, or a class for an expanded clone.

TRBV19	TRBJ2-1	few	.	CASSIGLRGGNEQFF	TGTGCCAGTAGTATAGGCCTCCGGGGTGGGAATGAGCAGTTCTTC
TRBV6-1	TRBJ2-2	medium-sized	.	CASLTANTGELFF	TGTGCCAGCCTAACAGCGAACACCGGGGAGCTGTTTTTT
TRBV7-3	TRBJ2-1	.	.	CASSPWGRGYSYNEQFF	TGTGCCAGCAGCCCCTGGGGGAGGGGGTACTCCTACAATGAGCAGTTCTTC
TRBV19	TRBJ2-7	.	.	CASSPKRASYEQYF	TGTGCCAGTAGTCCAAAAAGGGCTTCCTACGAGCAGTACTTC
TRBV11-3	TRBJ2-1	.	TRBD2	CASSSPGGNEQFF	TGTGCCAGCAGTTCCCCGGGGGGAAATGAGCAGTTCTTC
TRBV5-1	TRBJ1-1	.	.	CASSGDSYTEAFF	TGCGCCAGCAGCGGAGACAGCTACACTGAAGCTTTCTTT
TRBV7-8	TRBJ2-5	once	TRBD2	CASSLVVQGLVETQYF	TGTGCCAGCAGCTTAGTCGTCCAGGGACTAGTTGAGACCCAGTACTTC
TRBV27	TRBJ2-1	.	TRBD2	CASTDWGGDEQFF	TGTGCCAGCACCGACTGGGGGGGGGACGAGCAGTTCTTC
TRBV5-6	TRBJ2-7	.	.	CASSFYGFNEQYF	TGTGCCAGCAGCTTCTACGGTTTCAACGAGCAGTACTTC
TRBV18	TRBJ1-6	.	.	CASSRPDSPLHF	TGTGCCAGCTCACGACCGGATTCACCCCTCCACTTT
TRBV7-4	TRBJ2-3	.	TRBD2	CASSSPAGTSGSRTDTQYF	TGTGCCAGCAGCTCCCCGGCCGGGACTAGCGGTTCCCGCACAGATACGCAGTATTTT
TRBV20-1	TRBJ2-3	.	.	CSARGAPTQYF	TGCAGTGCTAGGGGGGCCCCTACGCAGTATTTT
TRBV19	TRBJ2-7	.	.	CASSKRALGEQYF	TGTGCCAGTAGTAAAAGGGCCCTGGGCGAGCAGTACTTC